The 10 T cell receptor beta chains given below trace back to one sample, sequenced in a study of glioma-infiltrating T cells. Using RNA template, CDR3s of TCR alpha and beta were amplified with iRepertoire arm-PCR. TCRdb fed the multiplex PCR reads into MiXCR, producing one record per CDR3 protein. Of more than 300,000 distinct CDR3 sequences listed, less than 50% were seen once; the top ten hold more than 10%. The sequencing sample was made of glioma tissue, nonneoplastic brain tissue, or PBMCs (not recorded which). The receptors here all came from a human donor with low-grade glioma or glioblastoma, undergoing nonglioma brain surgery, or in good health (not recorded which).

J is TRBJ1-2 and V is TRBV4-2; D not resolved. Germline CDR1 is LGHNA and CDR2 is YNFKEQ. The CDR3 covers 14 residues. V dropped 3 bases and J dropped 5 bases, with 13 bases sitting between them. CDR3 sequence (DNA): TGTGCCAGCAGCCACGAGAAGACACCGTATGGCTACACCTTC. Its translation is CASSHEKTPYGYTF.

In this sample, this clonotype turned up once. This chain joins TRBV20-1 and TRBJ2-1, with TRBD2 identical over 8 bases. Germline V gene lookup returns CDR1 DFQATT and CDR2 SNEGSKA (reference sequence). The V and J ends lost 0 bases and 9 bases, in that order; junction bases with no gene match: 13. The length of the CDR3 is 16 residues. The CDR3 region has the DNA TGCAGTGCTAGAGATTCCCAGCGGGAGAGACATAGTGAGCAGTTCTTC. This encodes CSARDSQRERHSEQFF.

The rearrangement joins TRBV14 to TRBJ2-3; D unresolved. The germline gives CDR1 SGHDN, CDR2 FVKESK. V was shortened by 0 bases and J by 6 bases, with 10 bases between the two germline ends. The CDR3 has 14 residues. The CDR3 sequence: CASSQDYGVDTQYF. The CDR3 DNA reads TGTGCCAGCAGCCAAGATTACGGCGTGGATACGCAGTATTTT.

CDR3 sequence reads: CASSSDAGGGFF. Here the CDR3 DNA reads TGTGCCAGCAGTTCCGACGCGGGGGGGGGGTTTTTT. The V and J genes are TRBV12-3 or TRBV12-4 and TRBJ1-4; perhaps TRBD1 as D (5 bases). CDR3 length: 12 residues. V lost 4 bases to trimming and J lost 16 bases, with 16 bases between them.

As regards this clonotype: A much bigger clone sits one base away, suggesting this may be a read error. The chain recombines TRBV28 with TRBJ1-1, with a tentative D call TRBD1 (6 bases). Germline V lookup: CDR1 MDHEN, CDR2 SYDVKM. This CDR3 is built from 13 residues. CDR3 sequence (DNA): TGTGCCAGCAGCGTGAGAGGGGACACTGAAGCTCTCTTT. Its translation is CASSVRGDTEALF.

This sequence joins TRBV28 and TRBJ2-1; D gene unclear. Trimming removed 3 bases from V and 0 bases from J, with 9 bases in between. The CDR3 has 15 amino acids. Germline loops: CDR1 MDHEN, CDR2 SYDVKM. The CDR3 loop is CASSFSLHSYNEQFF. CDR3 bases: TGTGCCAGCAGTTTCTCTCTCCACTCCTACAATGAGCAGTTCTTC.

V usage is TRBV29-1 and J usage is TRBJ1-2; no clear D gene. The CDR3 has 12 amino acids. Germline V gene data show CDR1 as SQVTM and CDR2 as ANQGSEA. Trimming pared 4 bases from V and 6 bases from J, leaving 12 bases between. The CDR3 DNA sequence: TGCAGCGTTGCCATGACTGAAAATGGCTACACCTTC. Amino acid sequence: CSVAMTENGYTF.

This clonotype was counted only a few times. V usage is TRBV20-1 and J usage is TRBJ2-1; D gene unclear. The CDR3 consists of 12 residues. CDR1 is DFQATT, CDR2 SNEGSKA, per germline (reference sequence). The V end lost 5 bases, the J end lost 11 bases, and 16 bases lay between the germline ends. CDR3 DNA sequence: TGCAGTGCTGTCGACCTCCTCGTCAAGCAGTTCTTC. This gives the protein CSAVDLLVKQFF.

The chain is built from TRBV20-1 and TRBJ2-5, with TRBD2 identical over 11 bases. CDR1 is DFQATT, CDR2 SNEGSKA, per germline (reference sequence). The CDR3 runs to 16 residues. With V trimmed by 7 bases and J by 5 bases, 15 bases remained unmatched. The CDR3 coding sequence is TGCAGTGTTAGGGAGCTAGCGGGAGGTTCTGGGGAGACCCAGTACTTC. It specifies CSVRELAGGSGETQYF.

This clonotype was seen repeatedly, ten times or more. The gene calls are TRBV27 and TRBJ1-6; no clear D. This CDR3 region has 14 residues. Germline V gene sequence: CDR1 MNHEY, CDR2 SMNVEV (reference sequence). V lost 6 bases and J 9 bases, leaving 15 bases between the germline ends. The CDR3 protein is CASSLLDPSSPLHF. Here the CDR3 DNA reads TGTGCCAGCAGCCTATTGGACCCTAGTTCACCCCTCCACTTT.